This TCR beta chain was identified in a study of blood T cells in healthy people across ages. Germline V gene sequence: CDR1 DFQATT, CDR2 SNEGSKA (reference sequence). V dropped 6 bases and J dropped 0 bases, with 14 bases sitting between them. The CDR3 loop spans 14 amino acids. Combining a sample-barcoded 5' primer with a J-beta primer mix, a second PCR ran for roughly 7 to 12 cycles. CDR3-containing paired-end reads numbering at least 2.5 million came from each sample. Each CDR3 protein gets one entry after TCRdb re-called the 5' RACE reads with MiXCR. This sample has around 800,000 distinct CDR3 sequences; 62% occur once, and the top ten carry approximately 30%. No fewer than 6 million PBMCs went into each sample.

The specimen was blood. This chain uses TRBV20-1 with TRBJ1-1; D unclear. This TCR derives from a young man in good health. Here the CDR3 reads CSAGKPGMNTEAFF. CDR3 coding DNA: TGCAGTGCCGGAAAACCGGGGATGAACACTGAAGCTTTCTTT.